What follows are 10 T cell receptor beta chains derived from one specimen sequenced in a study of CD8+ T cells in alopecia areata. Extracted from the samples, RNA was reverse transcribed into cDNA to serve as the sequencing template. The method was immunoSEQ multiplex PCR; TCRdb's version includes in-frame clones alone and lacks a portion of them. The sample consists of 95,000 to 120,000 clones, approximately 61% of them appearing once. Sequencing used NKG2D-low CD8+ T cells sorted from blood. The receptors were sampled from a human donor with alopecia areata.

The CDR3 protein is CASSQGSKGNQPQHF. The CDR3 nucleotides read TGTGCCAGCAGCCAAGGATCGAAGGGAAATCAGCCCCAGCATTTT. The chain couples TRBV14 to TRBJ1-5; the D is unclear. The CDR3 has 15 residues. The V gene lost 1 base and the J gene lost 4 bases, with 11 bases spanning the gap. From germline, CDR1 is SGHDN and CDR2 FVKESK.

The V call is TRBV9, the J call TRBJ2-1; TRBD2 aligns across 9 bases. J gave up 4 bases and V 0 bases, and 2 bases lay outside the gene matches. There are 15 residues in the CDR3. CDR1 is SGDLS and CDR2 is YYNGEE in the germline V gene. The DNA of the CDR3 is TGTGCCAGCAGCGTAGGTAGCGGGAGTTACAATGAGCAGTTCTTC. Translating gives CASSVGSGSYNEQFF.

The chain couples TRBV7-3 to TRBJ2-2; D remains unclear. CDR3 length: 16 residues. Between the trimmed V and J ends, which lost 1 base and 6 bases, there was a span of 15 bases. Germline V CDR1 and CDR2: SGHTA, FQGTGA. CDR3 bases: TGTGCCAGCAGCTTAAAGGGTCCGTGGGGTTCCGGGGAGCTGTTTTTT. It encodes CASSLKGPWGSGELFF.

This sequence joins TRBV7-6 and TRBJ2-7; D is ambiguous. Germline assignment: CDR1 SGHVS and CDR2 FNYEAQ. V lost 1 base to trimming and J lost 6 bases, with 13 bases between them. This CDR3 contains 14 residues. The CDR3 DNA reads TGTGCCAGCAGCTTAGTTGGCGGTGTGGGCGAGCAGTACTTC. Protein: CASSLVGGVGEQYF.

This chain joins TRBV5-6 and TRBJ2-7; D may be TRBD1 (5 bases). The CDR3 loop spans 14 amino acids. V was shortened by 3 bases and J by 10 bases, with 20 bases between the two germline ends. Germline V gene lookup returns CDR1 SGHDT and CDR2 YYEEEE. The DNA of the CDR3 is TGTGCCAGCAGCTCCTTAGGGCAGGGTAAGGACCAGTACTTC. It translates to CASSSLGQGKDQYF.

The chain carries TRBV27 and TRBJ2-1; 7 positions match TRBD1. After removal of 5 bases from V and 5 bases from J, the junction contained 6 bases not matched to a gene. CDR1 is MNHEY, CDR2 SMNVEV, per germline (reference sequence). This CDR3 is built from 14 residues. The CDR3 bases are TGTGCCAGCAGTACGACAGGGTTCAACAATGAGCAGTTCTTC. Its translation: CASSTTGFNNEQFF.

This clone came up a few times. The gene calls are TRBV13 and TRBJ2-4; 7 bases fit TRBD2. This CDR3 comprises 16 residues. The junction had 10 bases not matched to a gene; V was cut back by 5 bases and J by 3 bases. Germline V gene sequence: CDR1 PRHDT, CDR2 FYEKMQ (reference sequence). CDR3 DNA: TGTGCCAGCAGCCGCAGAGGCGGGAGTGACAAAAACATTCAGTACTTC. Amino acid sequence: CASSRRGGSDKNIQYF. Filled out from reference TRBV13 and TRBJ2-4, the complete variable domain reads AAGVIQSPRHLIKEKRETATLKCYPIPRHDTVYWYQQGPGQDPQFLISFYEKMQSDKGSIPDRFSAQQFSDYHSELNMSSLELGDSALYFCASSRRGGSDKNIQYFGAGTRLSVL.

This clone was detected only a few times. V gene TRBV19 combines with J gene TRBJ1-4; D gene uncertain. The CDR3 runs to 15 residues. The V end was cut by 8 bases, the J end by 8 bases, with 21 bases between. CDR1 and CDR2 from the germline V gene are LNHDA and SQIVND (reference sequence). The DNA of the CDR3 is TGTGCCAGTGCCGGGTGGTCTCCCGAAGGGGAAAAACTGTTTTTT. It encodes CASAGWSPEGEKLFF.

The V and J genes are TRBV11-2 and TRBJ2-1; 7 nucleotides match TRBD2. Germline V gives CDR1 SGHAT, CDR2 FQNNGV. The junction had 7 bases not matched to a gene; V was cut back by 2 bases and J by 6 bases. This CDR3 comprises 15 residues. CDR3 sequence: CASSLFGEGRNEQFF. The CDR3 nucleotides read TGTGCCAGCAGCTTATTCGGGGAGGGGCGCAATGAGCAGTTCTTC.

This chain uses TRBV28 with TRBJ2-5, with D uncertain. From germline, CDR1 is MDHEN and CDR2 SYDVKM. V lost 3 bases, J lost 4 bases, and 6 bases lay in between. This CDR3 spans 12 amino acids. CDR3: CASSLKSETQYF. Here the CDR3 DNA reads TGTGCCAGCAGTTTGAAGTCAGAGACCCAGTACTTC.